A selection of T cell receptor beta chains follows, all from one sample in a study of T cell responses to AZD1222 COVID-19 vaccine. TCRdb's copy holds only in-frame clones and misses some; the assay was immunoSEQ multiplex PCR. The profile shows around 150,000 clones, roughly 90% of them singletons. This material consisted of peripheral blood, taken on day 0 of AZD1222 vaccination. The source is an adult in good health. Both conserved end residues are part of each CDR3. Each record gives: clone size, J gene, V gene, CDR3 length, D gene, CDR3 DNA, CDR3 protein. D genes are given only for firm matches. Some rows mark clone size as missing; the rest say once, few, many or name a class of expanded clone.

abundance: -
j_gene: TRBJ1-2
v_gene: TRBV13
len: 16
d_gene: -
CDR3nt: TGTGCCAGCACTTCCCTCGACAGGCTGCTTAACTATGGCTACACCTTC
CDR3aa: CASTSLDRLLNYGYTF

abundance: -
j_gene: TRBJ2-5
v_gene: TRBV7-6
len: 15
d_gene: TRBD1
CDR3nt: TGTGCCAGCAGCTTAGGACAGGGGTCGCAAGAGACCCAGTACTTC
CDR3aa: CASSLGQGSQETQYF

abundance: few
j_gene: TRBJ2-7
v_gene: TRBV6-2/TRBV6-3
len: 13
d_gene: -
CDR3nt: TGTGCCAGCAGTTACTCCGGGGCTTACGAGCAGTACTTC
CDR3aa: CASSYSGAYEQYF

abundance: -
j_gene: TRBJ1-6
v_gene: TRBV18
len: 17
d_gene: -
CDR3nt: TGTGCCAGCTCAGTAGTTACTGACAGTGACGGGAATTCACCCCTCCACTTT
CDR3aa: CASSVVTDSDGNSPLHF

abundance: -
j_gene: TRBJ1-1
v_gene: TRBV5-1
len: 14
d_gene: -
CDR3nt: TGCGCCAGCAGCTTGGTGGTCAGCAACACTGAAGCTTTCTTT
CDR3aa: CASSLVVSNTEAFF

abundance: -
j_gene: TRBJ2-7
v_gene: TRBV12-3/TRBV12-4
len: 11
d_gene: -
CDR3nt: TGTGCCAGCAGTCAATCCTACGAGCAGTACTTC
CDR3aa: CASSQSYEQYF

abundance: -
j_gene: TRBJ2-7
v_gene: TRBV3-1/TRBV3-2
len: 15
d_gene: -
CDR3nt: TGTGCCAGCAGCCCTCCGGGCCTTAGCTCCTACGAGCAGTACTTC
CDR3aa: CASSPPGLSSYEQYF

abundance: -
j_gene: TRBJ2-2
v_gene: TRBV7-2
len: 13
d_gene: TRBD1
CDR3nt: TGTGCCAGCAGCTACAGGGGGACCGGGGAGCTGTTTTTT
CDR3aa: CASSYRGTGELFF

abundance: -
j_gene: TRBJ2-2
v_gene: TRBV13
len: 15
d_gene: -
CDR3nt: TGTGCCAGCACCAGGACACCCCTGAACACCGGGGAGCTGTTTTTT
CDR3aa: CASTRTPLNTGELFF

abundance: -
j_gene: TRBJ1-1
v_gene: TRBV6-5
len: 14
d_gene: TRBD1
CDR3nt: TGTGCCAGCAGTTTACAGGGGGAGCACACTGAAGCTTTCTTT
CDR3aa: CASSLQGEHTEAFF

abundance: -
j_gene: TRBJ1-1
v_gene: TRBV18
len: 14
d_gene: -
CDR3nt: TGTGCCAGCTCCCCTGGGATTGATGGGATCGAAGCTTTCTTT
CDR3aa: CASSPGIDGIEAFF

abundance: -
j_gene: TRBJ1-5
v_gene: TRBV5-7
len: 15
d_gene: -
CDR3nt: TGTGCCAGCAGCTTGGGACAGAATAGCAATCAGCCCCAGCATTTT
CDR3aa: CASSLGQNSNQPQHF

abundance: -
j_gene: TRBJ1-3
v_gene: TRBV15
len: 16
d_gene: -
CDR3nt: TGTGCCACCAGCAGAGATCCGGGGGTGGCTGGAAACACCATATATTTT
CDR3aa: CATSRDPGVAGNTIYF

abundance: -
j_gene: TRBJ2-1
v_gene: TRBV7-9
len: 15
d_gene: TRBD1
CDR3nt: TGTGCCAGCAGCCGACGGGACAGCTCCTACAATGAGCAGTTCTTC
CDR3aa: CASSRRDSSYNEQFF

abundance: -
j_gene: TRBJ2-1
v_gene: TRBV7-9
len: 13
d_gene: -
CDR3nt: TGTGCCAGCAGCCCCCCGGGGGGCCATGAGCAGTTCTTC
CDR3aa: CASSPPGGHEQFF

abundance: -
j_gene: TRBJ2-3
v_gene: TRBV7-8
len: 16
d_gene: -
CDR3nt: TGTGCCAGCAGCCGTGGACCCGGGAGTAACACAGATACGCAGTATTTT
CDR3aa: CASSRGPGSNTDTQYF

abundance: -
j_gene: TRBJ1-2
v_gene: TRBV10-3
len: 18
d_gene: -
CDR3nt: TGTGCCATCAGTGACCCATCGGGCACCCAGGAAGCTTACTATGGCTACACCTTC
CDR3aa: CAISDPSGTQEAYYGYTF

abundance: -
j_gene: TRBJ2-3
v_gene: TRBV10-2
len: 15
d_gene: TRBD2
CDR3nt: TGCGCCAGCAGTGAAGGAAGCGGGGGGGCGGATACGCAGTATTTT
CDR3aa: CASSEGSGGADTQYF

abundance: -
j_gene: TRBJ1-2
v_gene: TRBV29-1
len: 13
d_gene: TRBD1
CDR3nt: TGCAGCGTAGCCGACAGGGGGCCTTATGGCTACACCTTC
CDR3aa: CSVADRGPYGYTF

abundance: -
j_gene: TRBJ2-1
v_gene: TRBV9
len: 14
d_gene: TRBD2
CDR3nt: TGTGCCAGCAGCGTAGAGGGACTAACGGATGAGCAGTTCTTC
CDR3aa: CASSVEGLTDEQFF

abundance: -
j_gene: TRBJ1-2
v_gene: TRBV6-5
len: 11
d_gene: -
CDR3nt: TGTGCCAGCAGTCCGGGGGCTGGCTACACCTTC
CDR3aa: CASSPGAGYTF

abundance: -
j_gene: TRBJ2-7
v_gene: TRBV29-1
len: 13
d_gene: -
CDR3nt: TGCAGCGTTAGGTTCTCGGAGGGCTACGAGCAGTACTTC
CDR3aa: CSVRFSEGYEQYF

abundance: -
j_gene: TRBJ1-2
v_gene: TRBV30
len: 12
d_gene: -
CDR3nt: TGTGCCTGGGGAGGGGGACGCTATGGCTACACCTTC
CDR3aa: CAWGGGRYGYTF

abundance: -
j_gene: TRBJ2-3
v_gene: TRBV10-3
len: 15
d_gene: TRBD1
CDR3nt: TGTGCCATCAGTGAAACCGGGACAGGGGGCAATACGCAGTATTTT
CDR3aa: CAISETGTGGNTQYF

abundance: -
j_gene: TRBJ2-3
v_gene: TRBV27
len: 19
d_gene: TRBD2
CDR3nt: TGTGCCAGCAGCCTAAAGGGGACTAGCGGGAGCAGATACACAGATACGCAGTATTTT
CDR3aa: CASSLKGTSGSRYTDTQYF

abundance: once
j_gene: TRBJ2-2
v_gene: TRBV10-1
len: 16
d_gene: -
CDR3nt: TGCGCCAGCAGCGGTGACAGGACGAAGAACACCGGGGAGCTGTTTTTT
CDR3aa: CASSGDRTKNTGELFF

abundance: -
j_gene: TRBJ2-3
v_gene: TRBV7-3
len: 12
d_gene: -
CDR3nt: TGTGCCAGCAGCTTATCGGCAGATACGCAGTATTTT
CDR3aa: CASSLSADTQYF

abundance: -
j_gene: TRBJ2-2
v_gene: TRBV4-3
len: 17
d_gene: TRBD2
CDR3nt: TGCGCCAGCAGCCAAGAGCTAGCGGGAGGGCCAGCCGGGGAGCTGTTTTTT
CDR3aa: CASSQELAGGPAGELFF

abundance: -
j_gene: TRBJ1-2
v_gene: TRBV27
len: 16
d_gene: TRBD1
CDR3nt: TGTGCCAGCAGCCCCCTCCCCCGGACAGGCTCGTATGGCTACACCTTC
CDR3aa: CASSPLPRTGSYGYTF

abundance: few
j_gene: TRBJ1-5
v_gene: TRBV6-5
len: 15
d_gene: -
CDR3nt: TGTGCCAGCGGTTCGTCTCGGGTTGGCAATCAGCCCCAGCATTTT
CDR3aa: CASGSSRVGNQPQHF

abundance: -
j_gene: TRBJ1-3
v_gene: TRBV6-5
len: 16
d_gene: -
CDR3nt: TGTGCCAGCAGTTACTCGACTCCTAGCTCTGGAAACACCATATATTTT
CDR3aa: CASSYSTPSSGNTIYF

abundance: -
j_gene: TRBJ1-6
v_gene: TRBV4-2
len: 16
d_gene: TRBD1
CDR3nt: TGTGCCAGCAGCCCAAGGACAGGAAACTATAATTCACCCCTCCACTTT
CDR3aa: CASSPRTGNYNSPLHF

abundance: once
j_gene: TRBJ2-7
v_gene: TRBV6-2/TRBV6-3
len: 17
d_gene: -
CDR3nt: TGTGCCAGCAGTTACCCTCTGGACTGGCTAAGCTCCTACGAGCAGTACTTC
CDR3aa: CASSYPLDWLSSYEQYF

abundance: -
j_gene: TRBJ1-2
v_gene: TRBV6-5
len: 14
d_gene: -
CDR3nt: TGTGCCAGCAGTTCCTCTTTTCTGGGCTATGGCTACACCTTC
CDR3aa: CASSSSFLGYGYTF

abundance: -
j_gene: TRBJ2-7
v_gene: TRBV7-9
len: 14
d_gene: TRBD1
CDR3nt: TGTGCCAGCAGTCCCCGGGACAGCTCCTACGAGCAGTACTTC
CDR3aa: CASSPRDSSYEQYF

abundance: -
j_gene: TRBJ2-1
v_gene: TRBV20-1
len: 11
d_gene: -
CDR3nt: TGCAGTGCCAGGGACTTCAATGAGCAGTTCTTC
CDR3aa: CSARDFNEQFF

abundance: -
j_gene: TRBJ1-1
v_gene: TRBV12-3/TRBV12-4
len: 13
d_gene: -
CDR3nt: TGTGCCAGCGGTCGGGGGACTAACACTGAAGCTTTCTTT
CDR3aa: CASGRGTNTEAFF

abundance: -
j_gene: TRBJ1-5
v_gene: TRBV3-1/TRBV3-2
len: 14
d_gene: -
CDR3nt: TGTGCCAGCAGCCCCACCGAGCTCAATCAGCCCCAGCATTTT
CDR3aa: CASSPTELNQPQHF

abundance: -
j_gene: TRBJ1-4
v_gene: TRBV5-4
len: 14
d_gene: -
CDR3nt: TGTGCCAGCAGCTCCGACCTTTTTGATGAAAAACTGTTTTTT
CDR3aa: CASSSDLFDEKLFF

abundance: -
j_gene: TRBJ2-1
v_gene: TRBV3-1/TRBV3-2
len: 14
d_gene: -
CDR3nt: TGTGCCAGCAGCCAAGACGCCATATGGGATGAGCAGTTCTTC
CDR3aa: CASSQDAIWDEQFF

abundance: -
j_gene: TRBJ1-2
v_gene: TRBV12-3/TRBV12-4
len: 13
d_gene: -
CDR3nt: TGTGCCAGCAGTTTAGAGAGGGTCTATGGCTACACCTTC
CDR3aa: CASSLERVYGYTF

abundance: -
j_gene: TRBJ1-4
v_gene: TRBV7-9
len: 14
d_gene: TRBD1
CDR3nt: TGTGCCAGCAGCCGGACAGGGGGTAGGGAAAAACTGTTTTTT
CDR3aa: CASSRTGGREKLFF